A single T cell receptor (beta chain) is shown here with its context. The CDR3 loop spans 14 amino acids. From germline, CDR1 is LNHDA and CDR2 SQIVND (reference sequence). V lost 1 base, J lost 4 bases, and 8 bases lay in between. The method was immunoSEQ multiplex PCR; TCRdb's version includes in-frame clones alone and lacks a portion of them. The profile shows 30,000 to 40,000 clones, more than 75% of them singletons. This sample is part of a study of blood T cell repertoires in COVID-19. Study details: Nucleic acid was either cDNA or gDNA, and it came from T cells, B-cell-depleted T cells, or PBMCs.

The genes are TRBV19 and TRBJ2-1; TRBD2 is a possible D gene (6 bases). The receptor comes from an elderly man with acute or convalescent COVID-19. Input material: peripheral blood. CDR3 amino acids: CASSIGREYNEQFF. CDR3 nucleotide sequence: TGTGCCAGTAGTATAGGGAGGGAGTACAATGAGCAGTTCTTC.